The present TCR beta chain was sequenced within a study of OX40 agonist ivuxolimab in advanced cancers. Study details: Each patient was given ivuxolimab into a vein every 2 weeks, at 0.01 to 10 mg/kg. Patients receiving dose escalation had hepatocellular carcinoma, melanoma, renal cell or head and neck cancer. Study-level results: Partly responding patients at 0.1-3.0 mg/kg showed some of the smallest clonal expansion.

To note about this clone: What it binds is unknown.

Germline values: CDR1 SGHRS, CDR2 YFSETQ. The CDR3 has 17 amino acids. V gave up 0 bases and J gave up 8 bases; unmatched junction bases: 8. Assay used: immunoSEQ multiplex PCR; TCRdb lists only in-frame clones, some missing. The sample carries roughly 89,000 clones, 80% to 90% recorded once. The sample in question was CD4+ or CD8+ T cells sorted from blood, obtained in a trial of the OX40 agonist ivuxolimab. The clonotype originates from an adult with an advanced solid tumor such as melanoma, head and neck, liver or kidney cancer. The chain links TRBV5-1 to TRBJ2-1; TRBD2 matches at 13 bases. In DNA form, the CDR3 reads TGCGCCAGCAGCTTGGCCCGACTAGCGGGAGGTAGAGATGAGCAGTTCTTC. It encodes CASSLARLAGGRDEQFF.